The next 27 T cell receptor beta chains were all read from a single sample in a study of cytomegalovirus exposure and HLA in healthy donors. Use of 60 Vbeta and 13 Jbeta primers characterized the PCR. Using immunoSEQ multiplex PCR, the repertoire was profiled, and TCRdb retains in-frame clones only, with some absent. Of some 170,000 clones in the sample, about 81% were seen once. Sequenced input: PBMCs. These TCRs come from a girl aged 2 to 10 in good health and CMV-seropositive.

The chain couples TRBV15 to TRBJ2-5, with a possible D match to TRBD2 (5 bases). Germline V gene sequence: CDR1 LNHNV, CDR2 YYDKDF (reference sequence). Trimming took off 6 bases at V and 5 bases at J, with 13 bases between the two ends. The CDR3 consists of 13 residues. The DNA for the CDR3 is TGTGCCACCAGAGTACCCGCGGGCGAGACCCAGTACTTC. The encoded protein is CATRVPAGETQYF.

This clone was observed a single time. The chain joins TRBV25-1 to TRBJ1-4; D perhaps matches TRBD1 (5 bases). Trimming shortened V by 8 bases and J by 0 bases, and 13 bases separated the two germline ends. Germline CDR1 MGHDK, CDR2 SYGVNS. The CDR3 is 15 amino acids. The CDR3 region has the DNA TGTGCCAGCCTTGGGGGAGGTGCAACTAATGAAAAACTGTTTTTT. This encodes CASLGGGATNEKLFF.

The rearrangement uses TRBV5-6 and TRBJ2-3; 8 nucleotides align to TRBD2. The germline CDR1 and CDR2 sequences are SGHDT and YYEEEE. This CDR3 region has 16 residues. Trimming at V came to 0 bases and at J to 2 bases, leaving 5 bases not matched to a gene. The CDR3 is CASSLGTAGATDTQYF. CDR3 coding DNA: TGTGCCAGCAGCTTGGGTACAGCGGGAGCCACAGATACGCAGTATTTT.

In DNA, the CDR3 is TGTGCCAGCAGTGATTTACACAGGGTCATGAACACTGAAGCTTTCTTT. Amino acids: CASSDLHRVMNTEAFF. The chain is built from TRBV6-1 and TRBJ1-1; D perhaps matches TRBD1 (6 bases). CDR1 is MNHNS and CDR2 is SASEGT in the germline V gene. The V gene lost 3 bases and the J gene lost 0 bases, with 14 bases spanning the gap. The CDR3 contains 16 residues.

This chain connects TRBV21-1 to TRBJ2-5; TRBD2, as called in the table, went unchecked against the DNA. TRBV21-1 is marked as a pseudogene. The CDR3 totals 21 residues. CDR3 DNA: TGTGCCAGCAGCAAAGACGGGCCACATCATCGACTAGCGGGAGACCGAGAGACCCAGTACTTC. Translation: CASSKDGPHHRLAGDRETQYF.

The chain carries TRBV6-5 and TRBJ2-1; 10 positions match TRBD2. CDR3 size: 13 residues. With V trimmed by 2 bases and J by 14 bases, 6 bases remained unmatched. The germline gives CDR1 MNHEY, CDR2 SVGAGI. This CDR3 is CASSYGTSAPKFF. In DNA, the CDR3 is TGTGCCAGCAGTTACGGGACTAGCGCCCCGAAGTTCTTC.

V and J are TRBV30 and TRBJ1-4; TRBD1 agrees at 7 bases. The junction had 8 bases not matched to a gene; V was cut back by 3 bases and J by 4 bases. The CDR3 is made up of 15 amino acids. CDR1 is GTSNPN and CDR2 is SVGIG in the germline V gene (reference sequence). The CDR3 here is CAWSNKGTVNEKLFF. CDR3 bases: TGTGCCTGGAGCAATAAGGGGACAGTTAATGAAAAACTGTTTTTT. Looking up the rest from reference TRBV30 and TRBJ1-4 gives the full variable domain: SQTIHQWPATLVQPVGSPLSLECTVEGTSNPNLYWYRQAAGRGLQLLFYSVGIGQISSEVPQNLSASRPQDRQFILSSKKLLLSDSGFYLCAWSNKGTVNEKLFFGSGTQLSVL.

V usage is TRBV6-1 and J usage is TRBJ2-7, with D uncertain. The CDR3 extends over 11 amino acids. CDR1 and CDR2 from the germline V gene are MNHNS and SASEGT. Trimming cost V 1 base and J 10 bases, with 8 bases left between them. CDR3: CASSEGQSQYF. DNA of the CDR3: TGTGCCAGCAGTGAAGGCCAGTCACAGTACTTC.

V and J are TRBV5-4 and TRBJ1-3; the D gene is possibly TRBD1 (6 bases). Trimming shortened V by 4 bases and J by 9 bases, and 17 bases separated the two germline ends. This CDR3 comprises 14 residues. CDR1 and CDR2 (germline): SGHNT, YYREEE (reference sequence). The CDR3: CASSNRDNLRTIYF. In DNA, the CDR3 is TGTGCCAGCAGCAACCGGGACAACCTTCGCACCATATATTTT. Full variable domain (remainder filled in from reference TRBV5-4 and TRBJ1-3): ETGVTQSPTHLIKTRGQQVTLRCSSQSGHNTVSWYQQALGQGPQFIFQYYREEENGRGNFPPRFSGLQFPNYSSELNVNALELDDSALYLCASSNRDNLRTIYFGEGSWLTVV.

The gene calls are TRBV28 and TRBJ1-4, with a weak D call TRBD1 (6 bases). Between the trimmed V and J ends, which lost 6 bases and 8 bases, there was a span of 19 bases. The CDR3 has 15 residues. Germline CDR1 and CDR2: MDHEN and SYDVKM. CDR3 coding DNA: TGTGCCAGCAGCCTTGGCTCCGCAGGGGAAGAAAAACTGTTTTTT. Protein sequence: CASSLGSAGEEKLFF. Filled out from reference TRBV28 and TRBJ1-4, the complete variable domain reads DVKVTQSSRYLVKRTGEKVFLECVQDMDHENMFWYRQDPGLGLRLIYFSYDVKMKEKGDIPEGYSVSREKKERFSLILESASTNQTSMYLCASSLGSAGEEKLFFGSGTQLSVL.

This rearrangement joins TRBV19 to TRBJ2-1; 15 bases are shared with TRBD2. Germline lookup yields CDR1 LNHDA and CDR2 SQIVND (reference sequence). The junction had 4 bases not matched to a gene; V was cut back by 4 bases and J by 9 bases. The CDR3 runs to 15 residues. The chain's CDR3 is CASSTGLAGGLEQFF. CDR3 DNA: TGTGCCAGTAGTACTGGACTAGCGGGAGGGCTTGAGCAGTTCTTC.

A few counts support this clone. CDR3 protein: CASSSTSGSSYEQYF. In DNA, the CDR3 is TGTGCCAGCAGCTCGACTAGCGGGAGCTCCTACGAGCAGTACTTC. The J gene is TRBJ2-7, the V gene TRBV5-4; 12 bases line up with TRBD2. V lost 3 bases to trimming and J lost 0 bases; unmatched junction nucleotides: 1. In germline, CDR1 is SGHNT, CDR2 YYREEE (reference sequence). The CDR3 has 15 residues.

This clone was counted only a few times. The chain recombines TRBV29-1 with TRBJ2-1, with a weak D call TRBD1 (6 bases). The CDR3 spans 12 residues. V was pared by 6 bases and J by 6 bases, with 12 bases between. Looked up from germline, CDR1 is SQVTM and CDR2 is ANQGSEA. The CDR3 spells CSVGAGINEQFF. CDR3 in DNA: TGCAGCGTGGGGGCCGGGATCAATGAGCAGTTCTTC.

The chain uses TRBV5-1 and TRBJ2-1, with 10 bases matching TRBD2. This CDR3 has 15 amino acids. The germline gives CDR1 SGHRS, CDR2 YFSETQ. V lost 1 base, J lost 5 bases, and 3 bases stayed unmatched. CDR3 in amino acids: CASSLYLAGDNEQFF. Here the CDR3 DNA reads TGCGCCAGCAGCTTGTACCTAGCGGGGGACAATGAGCAGTTCTTC.

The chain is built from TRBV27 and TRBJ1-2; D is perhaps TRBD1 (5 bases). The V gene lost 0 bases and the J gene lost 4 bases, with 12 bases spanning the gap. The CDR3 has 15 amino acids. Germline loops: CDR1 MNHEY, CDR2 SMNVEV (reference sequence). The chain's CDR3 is CASSLSISGAYGYTF. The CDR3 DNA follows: TGTGCCAGCAGTTTATCGATCTCTGGGGCCTATGGCTACACCTTC.

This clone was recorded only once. CDR3 nucleotide sequence: TGCGCCAGCAGCCCCTACCAGGGGGTTCGGAACACTGAAGCTTTCTTT. It yields the protein CASSPYQGVRNTEAFF. V is TRBV10-1 and J is TRBJ1-1, with 7 bases aligning to TRBD1. Losses at the gene ends were 6 bases for V and 1 base for J; bases not matched to a gene: 11. The CDR3 is made up of 16 amino acids. Germline V CDR1 and CDR2: WNHNN, SYGVQD (reference sequence).

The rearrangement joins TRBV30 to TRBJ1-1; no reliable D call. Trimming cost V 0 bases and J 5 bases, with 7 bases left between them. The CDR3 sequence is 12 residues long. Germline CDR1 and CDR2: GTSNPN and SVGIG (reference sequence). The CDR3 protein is CAWSVRRTEAFF. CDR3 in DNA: TGTGCCTGGAGTGTAAGGCGGACTGAAGCTTTCTTT.

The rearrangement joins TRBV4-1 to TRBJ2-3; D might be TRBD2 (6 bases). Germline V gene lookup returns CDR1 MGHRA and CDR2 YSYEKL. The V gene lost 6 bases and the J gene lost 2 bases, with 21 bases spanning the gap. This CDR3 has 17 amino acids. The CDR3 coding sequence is TGCGCCAGCAGTTACGCACCGCCGGGACTTCCCACAGATACGCAGTATTTT. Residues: CASSYAPPGLPTDTQYF.

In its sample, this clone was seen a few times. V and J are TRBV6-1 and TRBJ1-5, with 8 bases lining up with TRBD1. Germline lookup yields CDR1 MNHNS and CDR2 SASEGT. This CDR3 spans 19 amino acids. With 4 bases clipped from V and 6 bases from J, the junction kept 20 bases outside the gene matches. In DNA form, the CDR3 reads TGTGCCAGCAGTGGGGACAGGATAACCTACCCTAAGAGGGCTCAGCCCCAGCATTTT. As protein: CASSGDRITYPKRAQPQHF.

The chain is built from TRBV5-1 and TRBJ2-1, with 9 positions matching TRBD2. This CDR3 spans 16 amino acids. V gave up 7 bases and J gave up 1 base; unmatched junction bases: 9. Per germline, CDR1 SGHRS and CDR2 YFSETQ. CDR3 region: CASRSFSGSSYNEQFF. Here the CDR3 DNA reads TGCGCCAGCCGTTCGTTTAGCGGGAGTTCCTACAATGAGCAGTTCTTC.

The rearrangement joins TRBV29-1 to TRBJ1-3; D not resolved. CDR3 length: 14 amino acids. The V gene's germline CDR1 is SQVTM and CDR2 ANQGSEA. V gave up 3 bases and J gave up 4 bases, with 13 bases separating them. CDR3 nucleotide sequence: TGCAGCGTTGAGTGGTCGGGGAAGGGAAACACCATATATTTT. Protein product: CSVEWSGKGNTIYF.

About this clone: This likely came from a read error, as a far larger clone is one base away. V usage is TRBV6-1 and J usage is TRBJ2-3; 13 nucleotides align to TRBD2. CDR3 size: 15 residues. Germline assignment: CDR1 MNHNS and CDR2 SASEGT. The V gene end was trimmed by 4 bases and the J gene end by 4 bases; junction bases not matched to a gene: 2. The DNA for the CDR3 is TGTGCCAGCAGTGGGACTAGCGGGAGCCCAGATACGCAGTATTTT. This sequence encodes CASSGTSGSPDTQYF.

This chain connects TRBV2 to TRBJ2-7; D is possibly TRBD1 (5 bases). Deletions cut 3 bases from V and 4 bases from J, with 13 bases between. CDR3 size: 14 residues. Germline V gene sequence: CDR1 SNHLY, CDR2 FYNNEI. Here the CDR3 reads CASSDSRAEYEQYF. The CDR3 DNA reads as TGTGCCAGCAGTGACTCCAGGGCTGAGTACGAGCAGTACTTC. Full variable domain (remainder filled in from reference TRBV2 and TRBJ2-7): EPEVTQTPSHQVTQMGQEVILRCVPISNHLYFYWYRQILGQKVEFLVSFYNNEISEKSEIFDDQFSVERPDGSNFTLKIRSTKLEDSAMYFCASSDSRAEYEQYFGPGTRLTVT.

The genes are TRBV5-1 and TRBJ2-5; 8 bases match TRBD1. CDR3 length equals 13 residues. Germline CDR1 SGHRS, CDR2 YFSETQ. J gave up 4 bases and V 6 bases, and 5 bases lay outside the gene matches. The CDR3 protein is CASNTGTGETQYF. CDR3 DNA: TGCGCCAGCAACACCGGGACAGGAGAGACCCAGTACTTC.

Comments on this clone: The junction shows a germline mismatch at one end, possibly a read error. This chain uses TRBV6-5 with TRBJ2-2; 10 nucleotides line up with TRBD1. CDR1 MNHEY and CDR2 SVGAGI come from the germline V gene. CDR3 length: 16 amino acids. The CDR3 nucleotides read TGTGCCAGCATTTACCGGGACAGGGGTTACACCGGGGAGCTGTTTTTT. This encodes CASIYRDRGYTGELFF.

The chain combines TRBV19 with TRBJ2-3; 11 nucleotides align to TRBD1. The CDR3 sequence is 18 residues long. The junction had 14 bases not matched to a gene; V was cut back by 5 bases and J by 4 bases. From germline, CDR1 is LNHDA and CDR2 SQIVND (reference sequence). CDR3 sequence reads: CASSAGPTGQGAADTQYF. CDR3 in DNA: TGTGCCAGTAGTGCTGGCCCGACAGGACAGGGGGCGGCAGATACGCAGTATTTT.

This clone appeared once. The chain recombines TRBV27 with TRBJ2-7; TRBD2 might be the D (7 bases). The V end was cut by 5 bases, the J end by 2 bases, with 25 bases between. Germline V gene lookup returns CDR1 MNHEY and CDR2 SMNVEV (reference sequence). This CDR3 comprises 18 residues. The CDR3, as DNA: TGTGCCAGCAGTATAGGGGGTAGCGGGTATGCTTTCACCTACGAGCAGTACTTC. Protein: CASSIGGSGYAFTYEQYF.